This is a list of T cell receptor beta chains from one sample in a study of early T cells in non-severe SARS-CoV-2 infection. Each CDR3 protein is one row after TCRdb ran MiXCR on the 5' RACE reads. The sample has about 35,000 distinct CDR3 sequences; roughly 5.7% are singletons. Sequenced input: whole blood. The receptors were sampled from an adult who was a healthcare worker with PCR-confirmed SARS-CoV-2 infection or an uninfected control (not recorded which). Each CDR3 is given with its conserved first and last residue. D genes are given only for firm matches. Rows give clone size only sometimes, using once, few, many, or a class for an expanded clone.

>TRBJ2-1|TRBV30|16|many|TRBD1
TGTGCCTGGAGTGTAAAGGGGTGGGACAGGGACAATGAGCAGTTCTTC
CAWSVKGWDRDNEQFF
>TRBJ1-1|TRBV28|14|-|-
TGTGCCAGCACTTTTGGGGGGGCTAAGGGTGAAGCTTTCTTT
CASTFGGAKGEAFF
>TRBJ1-5|TRBV7-8|15|many|-
TGTGCCAGGACCGTAACCGGGACGGGCAATCAGCCCCAGCATTTT
CARTVTGTGNQPQHF
>TRBJ1-2|TRBV4-3|16|-|-
TGCGCCAGCAGCCAAGATTTTAGGGGGGCTAACTATGGCTACACCTTC
CASSQDFRGANYGYTF
>TRBJ2-1|TRBV11-2|14|many|TRBD1
TGTGCCAGCAGCTTCTTACAGGGGGCGGGTGAGCAGTTCTTC
CASSFLQGAGEQFF
>TRBJ2-7|TRBV2|14|few|TRBD2
TGTGCCAGCAGAGGACTAGCGGAGTTATACGAGCAGTACTTC
CASRGLAELYEQYF
>TRBJ2-5|TRBV15|17|many|TRBD2
TGTGCCACCAGCAGAGGAGAGCGTCTAGCGGGCCAAGAGACCCAGTACTTC
CATSRGERLAGQETQYF
>TRBJ2-7|TRBV19|13|many|TRBD1
TGTGCCAGTAGTAACAGGGGGGACTACGAGCAGTACTTC
CASSNRGDYEQYF
>TRBJ2-6|TRBV29-1|18|-|TRBD1
TGCAGCGTCAACGCCGGGACAGGGGACAGCTCTGGGGCCAACGTCCTGACTTTC
CSVNAGTGDSSGANVLTF
>TRBJ2-3|TRBV27|14|-|-
TGTGCCAGCAGTTTATCGAGCAGCACAGATACGCAGTATTTT
CASSLSSSTDTQYF
>TRBJ1-1|TRBV4-3|17|many|-
TGCGCCAGCAGCCAAGAGAACAGGGACCCATTCGGCACTGAAGCTTTCTTT
CASSQENRDPFGTEAFF
>TRBJ2-3|TRBV3-1|15|many|-
TGTGCCAGCAGCCAAGCCGGGGATCGGACAGATACGCAGTATTTT
CASSQAGDRTDTQYF
>TRBJ2-7|TRBV29-1|13|-|TRBD2
TGCAGCGTAGGACTAGCGGGCCGCTACGAGCAGTACTTC
CSVGLAGRYEQYF
>TRBJ2-1|TRBV7-9|14|-|-
TGTGCCAGCAGCAATCCCGGGACAATCAATGAGCAGTTCTTC
CASSNPGTINEQFF
>TRBJ2-3|TRBV4-1|15|few|-
TGCGCCAGCAGCCTCCGGGACACTAGCACAGATACGCAGTATTTT
CASSLRDTSTDTQYF
>TRBJ1-2|TRBV7-9|14|-|TRBD1
TGTGCCAGCAGCTTAACGGGACAGGGAGGCGGCTACACCTTC
CASSLTGQGGGYTF
>TRBJ2-3|TRBV28|16|many|TRBD1
TGTGCCAGCAGTTTATTGGGACAGGGTGCCACAGATACGCAGTATTTT
CASSLLGQGATDTQYF
>TRBJ2-6|TRBV12-3/TRBV12-4|17|many|-
TGTGCCAGCAGCAAGCCTTTTGAGTTCTCTGGGGCCAACGTCCTGACTTTC
CASSKPFEFSGANVLTF
>TRBJ2-1|TRBV7-6|16|many|TRBD2
TGTGCCAGCAGCTTAGGGGTAGGGACTAGCCTTAATGAGCAGTTCTTC
CASSLGVGTSLNEQFF
>TRBJ2-7|TRBV18|13|many|-
TGTGCCAGCTCACCTTCCGTGGTCCACGAGCAGTACTTC
CASSPSVVHEQYF
>TRBJ2-5|TRBV29-1|12|many|-
TGCAGCGCCGCCGAGGGCTGGGAGACCCAGTACTTC
CSAAEGWETQYF
>TRBJ1-6|TRBV19|17|many|-
TGTGCCAGTAGTATAGGCCCGAGCATCTCCTATAATTCACCCCTCCACTTT
CASSIGPSISYNSPLHF
>TRBJ2-7|TRBV30|13|many|-
TGTGCCTGGAGTGTAGACGTTAACTACGAGCAGTACTTC
CAWSVDVNYEQYF
>TRBJ1-1|TRBV5-4|12|many|-
TGTGCCAGCAGCTTTGGGAACACTGAAGCTTTCTTT
CASSFGNTEAFF
>TRBJ1-1|TRBV20-1|15|many|TRBD1
TGCAGTGCTAGAGATCCAGGGGGCGTCAATACTGAAGCTTTCTTT
CSARDPGGVNTEAFF
>TRBJ1-2|TRBV7-2|13|many|-
TGTGCCAGCAGCCCCTCTCCCCTTCCCAGCTACACCTTC
CASSPSPLPSYTF
>TRBJ2-3|TRBV3-1|14|many|-
TGTGCCAGCAGCCAAGGACAGGGCACAGATACGCAGTATTTT
CASSQGQGTDTQYF
>TRBJ1-6|TRBV7-2|14|-|-
TGTGCCAGCAGCTTAGTACAGGGTAATTCACCCCTCCACTTT
CASSLVQGNSPLHF
>TRBJ2-3|TRBV12-5|15|many|TRBD1
TGTGCTAGTGGCACCCGGGACAGGGGTACAGATACGCAGTATTTT
CASGTRDRGTDTQYF
>TRBJ2-4|TRBV5-1|14|many|-
TGCGCCAGCAGCTTGGAAGGGACGGGGAACATTCAGTACTTC
CASSLEGTGNIQYF
>TRBJ2-1|TRBV30|12|many|-
TGTGCCTGGAGGCGAACTAGTCCTGAGCAGTTCTTC
CAWRRTSPEQFF
>TRBJ2-3|TRBV12-3/TRBV12-4|16|many|TRBD2
TGTGCCAGCAGTTTCCCCGTGGTAGCGGGGTCAGATACGCAGTATTTT
CASSFPVVAGSDTQYF
>TRBJ2-5|TRBV18|14|-|TRBD2
TGTGCCAGCTCCGGGACTAGCGTCCAAGAGACCCAGTACTTC
CASSGTSVQETQYF
>TRBJ2-6|TRBV5-4|17|many|-
TGTGCCAGCAGCTTAAAGAGGAGTGGGTCTGGGGCCAACGTCCTGACTTTC
CASSLKRSGSGANVLTF
>TRBJ1-5|TRBV7-2|14|many|-
TGTGCCAGCAGCTTAGCGGCCAGGCCATCGCCCCAGCATTTT
CASSLAARPSPQHF
>TRBJ2-5|TRBV29-1|11|many|-
TGCAGCGTTGAAGATTCGGGGCCCCAGTACTTC
CSVEDSGPQYF
>TRBJ1-1|TRBV12-5|13|many|-
TGTGCTAGTGCCTTGCGGGGGAACACTGAAGCTTTCTTT
CASALRGNTEAFF
>TRBJ2-7|TRBV25-1|15|few|-
TGTGCCAGCAGTGAAAAAGGTGGGGTACTAAGCGAGCAGTACTTC
CASSEKGGVLSEQYF
>TRBJ2-2|TRBV20-1|11|many|-
TGCAGTGCTAAATACACCGGGGAGCTGTTTTTT
CSAKYTGELFF
>TRBJ2-7|TRBV11-2|13|few|TRBD2
TGTGCCAGCAGGGCTAGCGGGGGTATGGAGCAGTACTTC
CASRASGGMEQYF
>TRBJ2-1|TRBV6-2/TRBV6-3|15|many|TRBD2
TGTGCCAGCATGAGACTAGCGGGGGGCATCAATGAGCAGTTCTTC
CASMRLAGGINEQFF
>TRBJ1-2|TRBV7-2|13|many|TRBD1
TGTGCCAGCAGCGTAGGGGGCAACTATGGCTACACCTTC
CASSVGGNYGYTF
>TRBJ1-6|TRBV6-4|14|many|-
TGTGCCAGCAGTGAAGCACGGGCCAATTCACCCCTCCACTTT
CASSEARANSPLHF
>TRBJ1-5|TRBV6-1|13|many|TRBD1
TGTGCCAGCAGGAAACAGGGGAATCAGCCCCAGCATTTT
CASRKQGNQPQHF
>TRBJ2-6|TRBV4-3|16|many|-
TGCGCCAGCAGCCAATCGTACAGGGTTGGGGCCAACGTCCTGACTTTC
CASSQSYRVGANVLTF
>TRBJ2-6|TRBV7-6|12|-|-
TGTGCCAGCAGCTCTGGGGCCAACGTCCTGACTTTC
CASSSGANVLTF